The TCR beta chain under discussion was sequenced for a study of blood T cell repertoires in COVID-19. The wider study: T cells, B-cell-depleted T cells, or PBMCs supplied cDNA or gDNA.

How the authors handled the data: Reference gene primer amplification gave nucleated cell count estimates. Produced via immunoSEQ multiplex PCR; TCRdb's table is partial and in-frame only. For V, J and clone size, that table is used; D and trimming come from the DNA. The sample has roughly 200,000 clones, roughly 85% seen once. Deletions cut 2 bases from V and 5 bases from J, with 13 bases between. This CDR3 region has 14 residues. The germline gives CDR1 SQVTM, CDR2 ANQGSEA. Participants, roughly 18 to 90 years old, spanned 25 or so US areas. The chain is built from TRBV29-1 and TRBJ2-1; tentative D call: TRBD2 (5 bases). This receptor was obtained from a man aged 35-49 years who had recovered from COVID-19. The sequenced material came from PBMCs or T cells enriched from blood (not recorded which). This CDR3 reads CSVETGLNHNEQFF. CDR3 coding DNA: TGCAGCGTTGAAACGGGGTTGAATCACAATGAGCAGTTCTTC.